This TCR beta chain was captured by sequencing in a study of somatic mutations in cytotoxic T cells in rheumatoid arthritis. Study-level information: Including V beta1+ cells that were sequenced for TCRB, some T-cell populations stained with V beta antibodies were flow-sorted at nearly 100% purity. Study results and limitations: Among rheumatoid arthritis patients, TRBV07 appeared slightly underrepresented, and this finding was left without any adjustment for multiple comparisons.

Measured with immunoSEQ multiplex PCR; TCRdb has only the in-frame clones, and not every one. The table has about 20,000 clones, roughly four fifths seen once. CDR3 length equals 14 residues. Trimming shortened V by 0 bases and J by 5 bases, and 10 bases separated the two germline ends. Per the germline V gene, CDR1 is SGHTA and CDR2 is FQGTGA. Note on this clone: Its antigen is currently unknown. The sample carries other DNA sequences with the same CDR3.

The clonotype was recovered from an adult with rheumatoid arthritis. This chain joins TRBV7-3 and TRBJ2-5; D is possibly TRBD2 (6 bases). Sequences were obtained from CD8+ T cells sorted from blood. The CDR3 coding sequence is TGTGCCAGCAGCTTAACCGGGGGTTGGGAGACCCAGTACTTC. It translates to CASSLTGGWETQYF.